The entry that follows covers one TCR beta chain sequence. These data come from a study of control samples from healthy donors and cancer patients. The CDR3 runs 16 residues. The germline V gene has CDR1 SGHRS and CDR2 YFSETQ. J lost 4 bases, V lost 3 bases, and 12 bases had no gene match. TCRdb's copy holds only in-frame clones and misses some; the assay was immunoSEQ multiplex PCR. The sample has approximately 140,000 clones; just under 95% are singletons. This TCR came from a man younger than 40 in good health. Sequencing was performed on blood. This chain joins TRBV5-1 and TRBJ1-2; TRBD1 agrees at 7 bases. The DNA for the CDR3 is TGCGCCAGCAGCTCTGAGGGGACAGTTTCTTCCTATGGCTACACCTTC. Encoded protein: CASSSEGTVSSYGYTF.